A single sample gave rise to the 32 T cell receptor beta chains below, sequenced in a study of CD8 T cells in Susac syndrome. Random hexamers were used to reverse transcribe an amount of about 0.45 to 1 ug RNA. TCRdb analysed the immunoSEQ multiplex PCR reads with MiXCR anew, one entry per CDR3 protein. The sample yields some 110,000 distinct CDR3 sequences, about 92% seen once. Material for sequencing was CD4+ T cells from PBMCs. The source is a human donor with multiple sclerosis.

This clonotype has just one count. The CDR3 sequence is CASSPGTGDEQFF. DNA for the CDR3: TGTGCCAGCTCACCTGGGACAGGGGATGAGCAGTTCTTC. The chain recombines TRBV18 with TRBJ2-1; TRBD1 aligns across 10 bases. CDR1 KGHSH and CDR2 LQKENI come from the germline V gene. The V and J ends lost 3 bases and 8 bases, in that order; junction bases with no gene match: 1. The CDR3 spans 13 residues.

This clonotype has a single count. The chain carries TRBV4-2 and TRBJ1-1; D is unclear. CDR1 LGHNA and CDR2 YNFKEQ come from the germline V gene. This CDR3 has 13 amino acids. The germline V and J ends were trimmed by 0 bases and 5 bases, with 7 bases remaining between them. The CDR3 is CASSQEEITEAFF. In DNA, the CDR3 is TGTGCCAGCAGCCAAGAAGAGATAACTGAAGCTTTCTTT.

The J gene is TRBJ2-4, the V gene TRBV20-1, with 10 bases matching TRBD1. Germline lookup yields CDR1 DFQATT and CDR2 SNEGSKA (reference sequence). This CDR3 has 14 amino acids. J lost 8 bases, V lost 3 bases, and 7 bases had no gene match. The CDR3 loop is CSARRQGATDIQYF. In DNA, the CDR3 is TGCAGTGCTAGGAGACAGGGGGCAACAGACATTCAGTACTTC.

V usage is TRBV19 and J usage is TRBJ2-3; D perhaps matches TRBD2 (6 bases). V was shortened by 0 bases and J by 9 bases, with 10 bases between the two germline ends. The CDR3 sequence is 13 residues long. Germline-derived CDR1 and CDR2 are LNHDA and SQIVND (reference sequence). CDR3 amino acids: CASSIESGVTQYF. As DNA, the CDR3 is TGTGCCAGTAGTATAGAGTCGGGAGTAACGCAGTATTTT.

V is TRBV7-9 and J is TRBJ1-6, with D maybe TRBD1 (5 bases). This CDR3 is built from 17 residues. Germline V gene sequence: CDR1 SEHNR, CDR2 FQNEAQ (reference sequence). Trimming stripped 5 bases from V and 2 bases from J, with 16 bases between. As DNA, the CDR3 is TGTGCCAGCAGCCCCCCCCTAGGGACGACCTATAATTCACCCCTCCACTTT. It yields the protein CASSPPLGTTYNSPLHF.

This clonotype has only one observation. At one end, the junction sequence differs from germline, possibly due to a read error. This chain uses TRBV4-3 with TRBJ2-3, with a tentative D call TRBD1 (6 bases). CDR1 is LGHNA, CDR2 YSLEER, per germline. CDR3 length: 15 amino acids. CDR3 in DNA: TGCGCCAGCAGCCAAGATGTTGCAGGGGCAGATACGCAGTTTTTT. This sequence encodes CASSQDVAGADTQFF.

This clonotype showed up just once. V usage is TRBV29-1 and J usage is TRBJ1-4; D may be TRBD1 (5 bases). V dropped 1 base and J dropped 8 bases, with 11 bases sitting between them. Germline CDR1 SQVTM, CDR2 ANQGSEA. The CDR3 runs 13 residues. DNA for the CDR3: TGCAGCGTTGAAGTGGGGGGGGAAGAAAAACTGTTTTTT. This codes for CSVEVGGEEKLFF.

The gene calls are TRBV30 and TRBJ1-1; D is ambiguous. The V end lost 7 bases, the J end lost 4 bases, and 13 bases lay between the germline ends. Germline loops: CDR1 GTSNPN, CDR2 SVGIG (reference sequence). The CDR3 spans 12 residues. Written as DNA, the CDR3 is TGTGCCTCCACCTTTTACGGCACTGAAGCTTTCTTT. This sequence encodes CASTFYGTEAFF.

V gene TRBV10-3 combines with J gene TRBJ1-1; D not resolved. The CDR3 totals 14 residues. The V end lost 0 bases, the J end lost 4 bases, and 9 bases lay between the germline ends. Germline V gene data show CDR1 as ENHRY and CDR2 as SYGVKD. In DNA form, the CDR3 reads TGTGCCATCAGTGAGTCCGGCAGAGGCACTGAAGCTTTCTTT. As protein: CAISESGRGTEAFF.

In its sample, this clonotype was seen once. The rearrangement links TRBV6-2 or TRBV6-3 to TRBJ2-7; 9 nucleotides line up with TRBD1. V lost 4 bases to trimming and J lost 2 bases; unmatched junction nucleotides: 6. This CDR3 spans 15 amino acids. Looked up from germline, CDR1 is MNHEY and CDR2 is SVGEGT. CDR3 loop: CASSFSGQGTYEQYF. DNA for the CDR3: TGTGCCAGCAGTTTTTCGGGACAGGGCACCTACGAGCAGTACTTC.

The rearrangement joins TRBV5-1 to TRBJ1-6; TRBD1 agrees at 7 bases. Trimming at V came to 0 bases and at J to 3 bases, leaving 3 bases not matched to a gene. The CDR3 consists of 16 residues. The germline gives CDR1 SGHRS, CDR2 YFSETQ. CDR3 in amino acids: CASSLVPGGYNSPLHF. DNA of the CDR3: TGCGCCAGCAGCTTGGTACCAGGGGGCTATAATTCACCCCTCCACTTT. The whole variable domain, remainder taken from reference TRBV5-1 and TRBJ1-6, is KAGVTQTPRYLIKTRGQQVTLSCSPISGHRSVSWYQQTPGQGLQFLFEYFSETQRNKGNFPGRFSGRQFSNSRSEMNVSTLELGDSALYLCASSLVPGGYNSPLHFGNGTRLTVT.

V gene TRBV6-1 combines with J gene TRBJ2-7; 8 bases map to TRBD1. Germline CDR1 and CDR2: MNHNS and SASEGT. After removal of 5 bases from V and 4 bases from J, the junction contained 7 bases not matched to a gene. This CDR3 has 14 residues. DNA of the CDR3: TGTGCCAGCAGTCAGGACAGGGAAATTTACGAGCAGTACTTC. This codes for CASSQDREIYEQYF.

The V and J genes are TRBV19 and TRBJ1-5; 11 bases fit TRBD1. CDR1 and CDR2 (germline): LNHDA, SQIVND (reference sequence). The CDR3 runs to 17 residues. The junction had 7 bases not matched to a gene; V was cut back by 4 bases and J by 2 bases. The CDR3 is CASSTIGTGGGNQPQHF. The CDR3 region has the DNA TGTGCCAGTAGTACAATCGGGACAGGGGGTGGCAATCAGCCCCAGCATTTT.

The chain joins TRBV7-3 to TRBJ1-1, with D possibly TRBD1 on 5 matching bases. This CDR3 is 14 amino acids long. Looked up from germline, CDR1 is SGHTA and CDR2 is FQGTGA. V lost 5 bases, J lost 1 base, and 11 bases lay in between. The CDR3 spells CASSRDSSNTEAFF. The CDR3 DNA sequence: TGTGCCAGCAGCCGTGACAGTTCGAACACTGAAGCTTTCTTT.

The J gene is TRBJ2-3, the V gene TRBV19; unclear D gene. CDR1 is LNHDA, CDR2 SQIVND, per germline (reference sequence). V was trimmed by 2 bases and J by 0 bases, leaving 15 bases between them. The CDR3 length is 17 residues. CDR3 amino acids: CASSIPPQRPSTDTQYF. The CDR3 nucleotides are TGTGCCAGTAGTATACCTCCACAGAGACCTAGCACAGATACGCAGTATTTT.

The V gene is TRBV6-6, the J gene TRBJ2-2; 7 bases fit TRBD1. The J segment lost 6 bases and the V segment lost 5 bases, leaving 9 bases of the junction unmatched. Germline CDR1 and CDR2: MNHNY and SVGAGI (reference sequence). The CDR3 totals 15 residues. The CDR3: CASSKLTGTPGELFF. The CDR3 DNA is TGTGCCAGCAGTAAGCTGACAGGGACCCCCGGGGAGCTGTTTTTT.

The genes are TRBV5-6 and TRBJ1-2, with 7 bases lining up with TRBD1. After removal of 2 bases from V and 6 bases from J, the junction contained 4 bases not matched to a gene. Germline V CDR1 and CDR2: SGHDT, YYEEEE. The CDR3 consists of 13 residues. The CDR3, as DNA: TGTGCCAGCAGCTTAGACAGGGTTAATGGCTACACCTTC. As protein: CASSLDRVNGYTF. Looking up the rest from reference TRBV5-6 and TRBJ1-2 gives the full variable domain: DAGVTQSPTHLIKTRGQQVTLRCSPKSGHDTVSWYQQALGQGPQFIFQYYEEEERQRGNFPDRFSGHQFPNYSSELNVNALLLGDSALYLCASSLDRVNGYTFGSGTRLTVV.

V and J are TRBV5-4 and TRBJ2-5, with 9 bases aligning to TRBD2. CDR1 SGHNT and CDR2 YYREEE come from the germline V gene (reference sequence). Losses at the gene ends were 1 base for V and 2 bases for J; bases not matched to a gene: 3. The CDR3 has 15 amino acids. The chain's CDR3 is CASSLTSGSQETQYF. CDR3 DNA: TGTGCCAGCAGCTTGACTAGCGGGTCGCAAGAGACCCAGTACTTC. Combining the CDR3 with reference TRBV5-4 and TRBJ2-5 gives the whole variable domain ETGVTQSPTHLIKTRGQQVTLRCSSQSGHNTVSWYQQALGQGPQFIFQYYREEENGRGNFPPRFSGLQFPNYSSELNVNALELDDSALYLCASSLTSGSQETQYFGPGTRLLVL.

V usage is TRBV27 and J usage is TRBJ1-2; D is perhaps TRBD1 (5 bases). V gave up 2 bases and J gave up 1 base, with 8 bases separating them. Germline CDR1 reads MNHEY; CDR2 reads SMNVEV (reference sequence). The CDR3 is 14 amino acids. The CDR3 is CASSLNRNNYGYTF. Here the CDR3 DNA reads TGTGCCAGCAGTTTAAACAGGAATAACTATGGCTACACCTTC.

The chain recombines TRBV29-1 with TRBJ1-1, with TRBD1 as a possible D gene (6 bases). With 4 bases removed from V and 6 bases from J, the gap between germline ends came to 9 bases. There are 11 residues in the CDR3. Germline values: CDR1 SQVTM, CDR2 ANQGSEA. CDR3 in amino acids: CSVAGVAEAFF. Written as DNA, the CDR3 is TGCAGCGTTGCAGGGGTGGCTGAAGCTTTCTTT.

This clonotype was detected a few times. The V call is TRBV9, the J call TRBJ1-1, with D unresolved. Germline loops: CDR1 SGDLS, CDR2 YYNGEE. Trimming left V 0 bases short and J 3 bases short, with 6 bases between. The CDR3 runs 13 residues. The DNA of the CDR3 is TGTGCCAGCAGCGTAGCTGGCGACACTGAAGCTTTCTTT. It encodes CASSVAGDTEAFF.

J is TRBJ1-2 and V is TRBV7-3; unclear D gene. Germline loops: CDR1 SGHTA, CDR2 FQGTGA. The ends were cut back, 6 bases at V and 8 bases at J, with 19 bases in the middle. This CDR3 has 14 residues. CDR3 protein: CASSPAGDVRGYTF. As DNA, the CDR3 is TGTGCCAGCAGTCCCGCAGGAGACGTACGGGGCTACACCTTC.

This clonotype is a singleton in its sample. The chain combines TRBV28 with TRBJ2-5; D gene unclear. Looked up from germline, CDR1 is MDHEN and CDR2 is SYDVKM. Deletions cut 2 bases from V and 2 bases from J, with 9 bases between. This CDR3 spans 14 amino acids. The CDR3 nucleotides are TGTGCCAGCAGTTTAAGCTACCGTCAAGAGACCCAGTACTTC. As protein: CASSLSYRQETQYF.

The V gene is TRBV7-2, the J gene TRBJ1-1; TRBD1 matches at 9 bases. Per germline, CDR1 SGHTA and CDR2 FQGNSA. With 7 bases clipped from V and 8 bases from J, the junction kept 14 bases outside the gene matches. This CDR3 region has 15 residues. For the CDR3, the DNA is TGTGCCAGCACAAATCCTACAGGGGGCCCTAAAGAAGCTTTCTTT. Translating it yields CASTNPTGGPKEAFF.

This chain uses TRBV19 with TRBJ2-3; 9 nucleotides match TRBD2. Germline V lookup: CDR1 LNHDA, CDR2 SQIVND (reference sequence). V shed 5 bases and J 9 bases; nucleotides not matched to a gene: 9. This CDR3 has 14 amino acids. The CDR3 DNA is TGTGCCAGTAGTGGGGGACTAGCTTTCGAAACGCAGTATTTT. Translated: CASSGGLAFETQYF.

The chain is built from TRBV9 and TRBJ2-3; 9 bases are a match to TRBD2. CDR3 length: 16 residues. V shed 1 base and J 1 base; nucleotides not matched to a gene: 4. Germline V gives CDR1 SGDLS, CDR2 YYNGEE. The CDR3 reads CASSVISGGRTDTQYF. The CDR3 coding sequence is TGTGCCAGCAGCGTAATTAGCGGGGGCCGCACAGATACGCAGTATTTT.

This clonotype was recorded a few times. This chain links TRBV18 with TRBJ2-1; D is perhaps TRBD1 or TRBD2 (5 bases each). Germline values: CDR1 KGHSH, CDR2 LQKENI. The length of the CDR3 is 16 residues. V lost 6 bases and J 0 bases, leaving 15 bases between the germline ends. This CDR3 is CASSLGTGSSYNEQFF. The CDR3 nucleotides are TGTGCCAGCTCCCTAGGGACGGGGAGCTCCTACAATGAGCAGTTCTTC.

The J gene is TRBJ2-1, the V gene TRBV5-1, with 7 positions matching TRBD2. This CDR3 contains 16 residues. V lost 3 bases to trimming and J lost 8 bases; unmatched junction nucleotides: 14. Germline CDR1 and CDR2: SGHRS and YFSETQ. CDR3 in amino acids: CASSSRDYPLWDEQFF. DNA for the CDR3: TGCGCCAGCAGCTCCCGGGACTACCCCTTATGGGATGAGCAGTTCTTC.

The chain couples TRBV4-3 to TRBJ1-2; no clear D. V shed 1 base and J shed 2 bases, with 11 bases lying between them. Germline V gene sequence: CDR1 LGHNA, CDR2 YSLEER. There are 15 residues in the CDR3. The CDR3 sequence is CASSQVFPTNYGYTF. Here the CDR3 DNA reads TGCGCCAGCAGCCAAGTTTTCCCGACAAACTATGGCTACACCTTC.

The rearrangement joins TRBV12-3 or TRBV12-4 to TRBJ1-5, with D possibly matching TRBD1 (5 bases). This CDR3 has 16 amino acids. V dropped 4 bases and J dropped 3 bases, with 16 bases sitting between them. The CDR3 loop reads CASSWTPTGYNQPQHF. The DNA for the CDR3 is TGTGCCAGCAGTTGGACCCCAACAGGATACAATCAGCCCCAGCATTTT.

The chain recombines TRBV23-1 with TRBJ2-7, with TRBD1 as a possible D gene (5 bases). TRBV23-1 belongs to the ORF category, with a function that is uncertain. The CDR3 has 14 residues. V was clipped by 0 bases and J by 3 bases, with 9 bases between them. The CDR3 DNA is TGCGCCAGCAGTCAATCTGCCAGGGACTACGAGCAGTACTTC. It translates to CASSQSARDYEQYF.

This chain connects TRBV7-8 to TRBJ2-3; possible D gene TRBD2, 7 bases. The CDR3 is made up of 15 amino acids. From germline, CDR1 is SGHVS and CDR2 FQNEAQ. Trimming left V 2 bases short and J 2 bases short, with 11 bases between. CDR3 in DNA: TGTGCCAGCAGCTTATACGGGGGGCCCACAGATACGCAGTATTTT. Translation: CASSLYGGPTDTQYF.